The clone carrying this TCR beta chain appeared many times. Its cognate antigen is unknown. This record belongs to a study of HIV-infected patients and healthy controls. General observations from the study: In healthy controls, MAIT alpha CDR3s were common; in HIV+ repertoires, severely depleted. Untreated HIV+ repertoires had roughly threefold fewer distinct CDR3s and lower Shannon diversity than healthy controls.

The CDR3 sequence is 12 residues long. The V end was cut by 2 bases, the J end by 5 bases, with 5 bases between. CDR1 is MNHEY and CDR2 is SVGAGI in the germline V gene. All unsorted peripheral T cells were captured because whole blood was used without fractionation. Around 0.5 ug RNA was reverse transcribed with alpha and beta constant-region primers. Alpha and beta chain libraries were made separately by chain-specific third strand synthesis with multiplexing indices. TCRdb ran MiXCR on the 5' RACE reads and lists one entry per CDR3 protein. The sample holds tens of thousands of distinct CDR3 sequences; approximately 7.7% are singletons and the top ten take 3% to 4.5%.

Specimen: blood. The chain carries TRBV6-5 and TRBJ2-3; D remains ambiguous. The sequence came from an adult in good health. CDR3 loop: CASSYDRDTQYF. The CDR3 DNA reads as TGTGCCAGCAGTTACGACCGAGATACGCAGTATTTT.